These 28 T cell receptor beta chains originate from one sample sequenced in a study of radiotherapy plus CTLA-4 blockade in lung cancer. Clones were read by immunoSEQ multiplex PCR, and TCRdb kept only the in-frame ones, dropping some. The sample consists of about 120,000 clones, 85% to 90% of them appearing once. The sample consisted of peripheral blood, taken from a patient treated with radiotherapy plus ipilimumab. The origin of the receptors is a human donor with non-small cell lung cancer that progressed on radiotherapy plus ipilimumab.

The CDR3 nucleotides read TGTGCTAGTGGGACAGGGGGGCCAGATACGCAGTATTTT. Protein product: CASGTGGPDTQYF. V usage is TRBV12-5 and J usage is TRBJ2-3, with 9 bases that match TRBD1. V trimming: 6 bases; J trimming: 4 bases; junction bases outside the gene matches: 2. CDR1 is LGHNT and CDR2 is FRNRAP in the germline V gene. The CDR3 has 13 residues.

The V call is TRBV7-3, the J call TRBJ1-1, with D possibly TRBD1 on 6 matching bases. Germline V gene sequence: CDR1 SGHTA, CDR2 FQGTGA. V lost 1 base and J 4 bases, leaving 10 bases between the germline ends. The CDR3 has 14 amino acids. The CDR3 loop reads CASSLMGGGTEAFF. For the CDR3, the DNA is TGTGCCAGCAGCTTAATGGGAGGGGGCACTGAAGCTTTCTTT.

The chain combines TRBV2 with TRBJ1-2; possibly TRBD1 for D (5 bases). CDR1 and CDR2 from the germline V gene are SNHLY and FYNNEI. CDR3 length: 14 residues. Trimming left V 0 bases short and J 2 bases short, with 7 bases between. This CDR3 reads CASSEARGNYGYTF. CDR3 DNA: TGTGCCAGCAGTGAAGCGAGGGGCAACTATGGCTACACCTTC. The complete variable domain, with remaining parts taken from reference TRBV2 and TRBJ1-2, reads EPEVTQTPSHQVTQMGQEVILRCVPISNHLYFYWYRQILGQKVEFLVSFYNNEISEKSEIFDDQFSVERPDGSNFTLKIRSTKLEDSAMYFCASSEARGNYGYTFGSGTRLTVV.

The rearrangement uses TRBV11-2 and TRBJ2-1; D remains unclear. This CDR3 has 13 amino acids. Trimming shortened V by 0 bases and J by 12 bases, and 12 bases separated the two germline ends. Germline CDR1 reads SGHAT; CDR2 reads FQNNGV. The CDR3 region has the DNA TGTGCCAGCAGCTTAGACAGACGTGTAGGGCAGTTCTTC. It codes for CASSLDRRVGQFF.

The J gene is TRBJ2-1, the V gene TRBV4-2; no reliable D call. The CDR3 is 14 amino acids. The germline V and J ends were trimmed by 1 base and 13 bases, with 17 bases remaining between them. Germline loops: CDR1 LGHNA, CDR2 YNFKEQ. The CDR3 here is CASSQGRASPGQFF. The CDR3 bases are TGTGCCAGCAGCCAAGGCCGGGCTTCCCCAGGTCAGTTCTTC.

The chain links TRBV27 to TRBJ2-3, with D perhaps matching TRBD2 (5 bases). Trimming shortened V by 1 base and J by 10 bases, and 18 bases separated the two germline ends. CDR1 is MNHEY and CDR2 is SMNVEV in the germline V gene (reference sequence). The length of the CDR3 is 15 residues. CDR3 protein: CASSLFAGSRGAQYF. Here the CDR3 DNA reads TGTGCCAGCAGTTTATTCGCCGGCAGCCGGGGTGCGCAGTATTTT.

CDR3 loop: CASLITVSSTDTQYF. The CDR3 DNA sequence: TGTGCCAGCCTGATTACTGTTTCCTCCACAGATACGCAGTATTTT. V usage is TRBV2 and J usage is TRBJ2-3, with D hard to call. The CDR3 runs to 15 residues. The V end lost 8 bases, the J end lost 2 bases, and 17 bases lay between the germline ends. Germline values: CDR1 SNHLY, CDR2 FYNNEI.

The CDR3 protein is CASGGQGTSEAFF. DNA for the CDR3: TGTGCCAGCGGCGGACAGGGAACCTCTGAAGCTTTCTTT. The chain combines TRBV27 with TRBJ1-1, with 8 bases fitting TRBD1. The CDR3 extends over 13 amino acids. CDR1 MNHEY and CDR2 SMNVEV come from the germline V gene (reference sequence). V was clipped by 8 bases and J by 6 bases; unmatched bases: 8.

This rearrangement joins TRBV7-3 to TRBJ2-1; perhaps TRBD1 as D (7 bases). Between the trimmed V and J ends, which lost 5 bases and 3 bases, there was a span of 14 bases. The CDR3 is 15 residues long. Germline assignment: CDR1 SGHTA and CDR2 FQGTGA. CDR3 region: CASSPRGDSYNEQFF. As DNA, the CDR3 is TGTGCCAGCAGCCCGAGGGGGGACAGCTACAATGAGCAGTTCTTC.

The chain couples TRBV19 to TRBJ1-4; 10 bases map to TRBD1. The CDR3 is 15 residues long. CDR1 LNHDA and CDR2 SQIVND come from the germline V gene (reference sequence). The ends lost 5 bases at V and 8 bases at J; junction bases unmatched: 8. CDR3 nucleotides: TGTGCCAGTAGTGCCCGACCGGGACAGGGGGAAAAACTGTTTTTT. It yields the protein CASSARPGQGEKLFF.

V gene TRBV7-9 combines with J gene TRBJ2-5; D gene unclear. CDR1 is SEHNR, CDR2 FQNEAQ, per germline (reference sequence). V was clipped by 0 bases and J by 3 bases, with 11 bases between them. CDR3 length: 15 residues. The CDR3 nucleotides are TGTGCCAGCAGCTTAGCGCTAAATTCGAAAGAGACCCAGTACTTC. It yields the protein CASSLALNSKETQYF.

The V gene is TRBV5-4, the J gene TRBJ2-7, with D unclear. Trimming took off 1 base at V and 3 bases at J, with 5 bases between the two ends. The germline gives CDR1 SGHNT, CDR2 YYREEE (reference sequence). The CDR3 runs 12 residues. CDR3 DNA: TGTGCCAGCAGCTTGCTCGGCTACGAGCAGTACTTC. Protein sequence: CASSLLGYEQYF.

This clone was recorded once. V usage is TRBV19 and J usage is TRBJ2-2; the D gene is possibly TRBD2 (6 bases). Germline V gives CDR1 LNHDA, CDR2 SQIVND (reference sequence). Trimming removed 2 bases at V and 1 base at J, with 20 bases between. This CDR3 contains 19 residues. The CDR3: CASSISKTARGGNTGELFF. CDR3 coding DNA: TGTGCCAGTAGTATATCAAAGACGGCGAGGGGAGGGAACACCGGGGAGCTGTTTTTT.

This clone has more than one count but fewer than ten. V gene TRBV28 combines with J gene TRBJ1-2; 7 bases are shared with TRBD1. The CDR3 contains 15 residues. In germline, CDR1 is MDHEN, CDR2 SYDVKM. With 5 bases clipped from V and 8 bases from J, the junction kept 14 bases outside the gene matches. CDR3 amino acids: CASSLSQRGRRGYTF. CDR3 bases: TGTGCCAGCAGTCTCAGCCAAAGGGGGCGCAGGGGCTACACCTTC.

V is TRBV5-1 and J is TRBJ1-5, with TRBD1 matching 7 bases. Trimming took 1 base from V and 4 from J; bases not matched to a gene: 5. Looked up from germline, CDR1 is SGHRS and CDR2 is YFSETQ. CDR3 length: 15 amino acids. DNA of the CDR3: TGCGCCAGCAGCTTGTCGGGACAGATAAATCAGCCCCAGCATTTT. Translation gives CASSLSGQINQPQHF.

The rearrangement links TRBV7-8 to TRBJ1-1, with D unclear. This CDR3 is 13 amino acids long. The V and J ends lost 2 bases and 0 bases respectively, with 4 bases between them. Germline V gene data show CDR1 as SGHVS and CDR2 as FQNEAQ. CDR3 sequence (DNA): TGTGCCAGCAGCTTACTTGTGAACACTGAAGCTTTCTTT. It codes for CASSLLVNTEAFF.

This clone turned up a few times. The rearrangement links TRBV5-4 to TRBJ2-2; tentative D call: TRBD2 (6 bases). Trimming removed 10 bases from V and 2 bases from J, with 15 bases in between. This CDR3 is built from 14 residues. Germline V gives CDR1 SGHNT, CDR2 YYREEE (reference sequence). The CDR3 is CAFRAEGNTGELFF. For the CDR3, the DNA is TGTGCCTTTAGGGCGGAGGGAAACACCGGGGAGCTGTTTTTT.

The sample holds one count of this clone. The chain uses TRBV6-6 and TRBJ2-3, with D maybe TRBD2 (6 bases). Between the trimmed V and J ends, which lost 6 bases and 6 bases, there was a span of 16 bases. The CDR3 extends over 14 amino acids. CDR1 is MNHNY and CDR2 is SVGAGI in the germline V gene (reference sequence). The CDR3 sequence is CASRPNGRGDTQYF. For the CDR3, the DNA is TGTGCCAGCAGGCCGAACGGGCGGGGTGATACGCAGTATTTT.

This sequence joins TRBV18 and TRBJ2-1; possibly TRBD1 for D (6 bases). V lost 0 bases and J 4 bases, leaving 13 bases between the germline ends. CDR1 and CDR2 from the germline V gene are KGHSH and LQKENI. The CDR3 has 16 residues. For the CDR3, the DNA is TGTGCCAGCTCACCACCAGCCGGACAGCCTTACAATGAGCAGTTCTTC. It specifies CASSPPAGQPYNEQFF. Full variable domain (rest looked up from reference TRBV18 and TRBJ2-1): NAGVMQNPRHLVRRRGQEARLRCSPMKGHSHVYWYRQLPEEGLKFMVYLQKENIIDESGMPKERFSAEFPKEGPSILRIQQVVRGDSAAYFCASSPPAGQPYNEQFFGPGTRLTVL.

The chain carries TRBV7-2 and TRBJ1-2; D gene ambiguous. V lost 0 bases, J lost 1 base, and 15 bases lay in between. Looked up from germline, CDR1 is SGHTA and CDR2 is FQGNSA. CDR3 length: 17 residues. The CDR3 DNA is TGTGCCAGCAGCTTAGCCCTATATTCGACGGATAACTATGGCTACACCTTC. As protein: CASSLALYSTDNYGYTF.

This chain uses TRBV9 with TRBJ1-1, with D perhaps TRBD1 (5 bases). Germline values: CDR1 SGDLS, CDR2 YYNGEE. V gave up 0 bases and J gave up 2 bases, with 11 bases separating them. The CDR3 sequence is 15 residues long. CDR3 sequence reads: CASSVGPGINTEAFF. In DNA form, the CDR3 reads TGTGCCAGCAGCGTAGGTCCAGGGATAAACACTGAAGCTTTCTTT.

The rearrangement links TRBV2 to TRBJ1-1; D is ambiguous. With 8 bases removed from V and 1 base from J, the gap between germline ends came to 14 bases. Germline-derived CDR1 and CDR2 are SNHLY and FYNNEI. The CDR3 has 14 residues. The CDR3 DNA reads as TGTGCCAGCGCCTGGGGAGGCCCGAACACTGAAGCTTTCTTT. Translation: CASAWGGPNTEAFF.

The chain combines TRBV27 with TRBJ2-5, with 7 bases identical to TRBD2. The CDR3 is 14 residues long. Germline V gene lookup returns CDR1 MNHEY and CDR2 SMNVEV (reference sequence). V was pared by 8 bases and J by 5 bases, with 11 bases of the junction left unmatched. CDR3: CASRGAGVGETQYF. CDR3 nucleotides: TGTGCCAGCCGGGGCGCGGGAGTGGGGGAGACCCAGTACTTC.

This rearrangement joins TRBV6-4 to TRBJ2-3; 8 bases map to TRBD2. CDR1 is MRHNA and CDR2 is SNTAGT in the germline V gene. V shed 2 bases and J 5 bases; nucleotides not matched to a gene: 6. The CDR3 has 15 amino acids. CDR3 region: CASSDGAGGVDTQYF. DNA of the CDR3: TGTGCCAGCAGTGACGGCGCGGGAGGAGTAGATACGCAGTATTTT.

The chain joins TRBV5-6 to TRBJ1-2; D unresolved. V shed 0 bases and J shed 4 bases, with 4 bases lying between them. Germline loops: CDR1 SGHDT, CDR2 YYEEEE. The CDR3 length is 12 residues. The CDR3 sequence: CASSLDVYGYTF. CDR3 sequence (DNA): TGTGCCAGCAGCTTGGACGTCTATGGCTACACCTTC.

This clone was seen once. The chain carries TRBV9 and TRBJ2-2, with D possibly being TRBD2 (5 bases). V was shortened by 4 bases and J by 0 bases, with 10 bases between the two germline ends. Germline CDR1 reads SGDLS; CDR2 reads YYNGEE. This CDR3 region has 15 residues. The CDR3 DNA is TGTGCCAGCAGCCCGGGGAGATCGAACACCGGGGAGCTGTTTTTT. Its translation is CASSPGRSNTGELFF.

The chain links TRBV5-1 to TRBJ2-2; D gene uncertain. Trimming pared 4 bases from V and 6 bases from J, leaving 13 bases between. CDR1 and CDR2 (germline): SGHRS, YFSETQ. This CDR3 is built from 14 residues. The CDR3 DNA reads as TGCGCCAGCAGCCCCAACCCTAATTCCGGGGAGCTGTTTTTT. It encodes CASSPNPNSGELFF.

The V gene is TRBV5-1, the J gene TRBJ2-4, with 15 bases lining up with TRBD2. The CDR3 has 17 amino acids. The germline V gene has CDR1 SGHRS and CDR2 YFSETQ. Trimming cost V 4 bases and J 2 bases; bases outside gene matches: 4. This chain's CDR3 is CASSIGTSGRTKNIQYF. In DNA form, the CDR3 reads TGCGCCAGCAGCATCGGGACTAGCGGGAGGACCAAAAACATTCAGTACTTC.